The present T cell receptor beta chain was sequenced within a study of T-cell reconstitution after alpha-beta-depleted transplantation in children. Library preparation (for TCRbeta) was performed with unique molecular identifiers. TCRdb passed the PCR reads through MiXCR, listing each CDR3 protein once. The sample shows a few hundred thousand distinct CDR3 sequences, about a tenth of them seen only once. V was pared by 1 base and J by 0 bases, with 10 bases between. CDR1 is MGHRA, CDR2 YSYEKL, per germline. The CDR3 is made up of 15 amino acids. This clonotype was seen repeatedly, ten times or more. This sequence was found in a human donor who donated a stem cell graft to a child with acute lymphoblastic leukemia. Specimen: PBMCs from the stem cell graft donor, collected from the stem cell graft. The rearrangement uses TRBV4-1 and TRBJ2-7; no definite D call. Here the CDR3 DNA reads TGCGCCAGCAGCCAAGTTGGAAGGAACTCCTACGAGCAGTACTTC. It translates to CASSQVGRNSYEQYF.